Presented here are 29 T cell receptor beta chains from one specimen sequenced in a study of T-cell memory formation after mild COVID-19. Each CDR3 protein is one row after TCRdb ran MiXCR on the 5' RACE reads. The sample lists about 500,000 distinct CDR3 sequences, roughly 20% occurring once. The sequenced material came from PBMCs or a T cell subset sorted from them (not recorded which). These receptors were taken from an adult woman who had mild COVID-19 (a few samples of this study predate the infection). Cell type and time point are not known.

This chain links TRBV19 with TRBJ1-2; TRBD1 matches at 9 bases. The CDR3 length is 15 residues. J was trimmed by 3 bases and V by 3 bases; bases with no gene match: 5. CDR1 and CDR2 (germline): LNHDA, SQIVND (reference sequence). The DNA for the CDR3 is TGTGCCAGTAGTATGGGGGACAGGGTCCACTATGGCTACACCTTC. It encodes CASSMGDRVHYGYTF. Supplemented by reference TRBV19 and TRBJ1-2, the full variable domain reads DGGITQSPKYLFRKEGQNVTLSCEQNLNHDAMYWYRQDPGQGLRLIYYSQIVNDFQKGDIAEGYSVSREKKESFPLTVTSAQKNPTAFYLCASSMGDRVHYGYTFGSGTRLTVV.

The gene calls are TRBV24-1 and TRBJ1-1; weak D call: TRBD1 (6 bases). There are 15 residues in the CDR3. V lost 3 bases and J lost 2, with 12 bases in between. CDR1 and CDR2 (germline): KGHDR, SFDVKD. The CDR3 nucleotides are TGTGCCACCAGTGATGGAGGACAGACTAACACTGAAGCTTTCTTT. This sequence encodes CATSDGGQTNTEAFF.

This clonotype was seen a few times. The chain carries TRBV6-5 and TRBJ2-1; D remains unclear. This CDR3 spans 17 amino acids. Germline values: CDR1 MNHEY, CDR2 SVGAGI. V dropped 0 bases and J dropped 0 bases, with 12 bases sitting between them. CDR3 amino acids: CASSYSTFYSSYNEQFF. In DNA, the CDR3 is TGTGCCAGCAGTTACTCGACTTTTTACAGCTCCTACAATGAGCAGTTCTTC.

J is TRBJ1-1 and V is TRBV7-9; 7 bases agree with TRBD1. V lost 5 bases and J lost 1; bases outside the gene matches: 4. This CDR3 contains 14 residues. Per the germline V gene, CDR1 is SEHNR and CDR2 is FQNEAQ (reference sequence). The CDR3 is CASSPHRGNTEAFF. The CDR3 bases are TGTGCCAGCAGCCCCCACAGGGGGAACACTGAAGCTTTCTTT.

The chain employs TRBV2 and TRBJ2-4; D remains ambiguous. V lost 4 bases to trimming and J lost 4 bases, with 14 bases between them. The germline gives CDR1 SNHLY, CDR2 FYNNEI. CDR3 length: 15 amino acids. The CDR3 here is CASSGIRTVKNIQYF. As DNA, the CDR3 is TGTGCCAGCAGTGGTATTAGAACAGTGAAAAACATTCAGTACTTC.

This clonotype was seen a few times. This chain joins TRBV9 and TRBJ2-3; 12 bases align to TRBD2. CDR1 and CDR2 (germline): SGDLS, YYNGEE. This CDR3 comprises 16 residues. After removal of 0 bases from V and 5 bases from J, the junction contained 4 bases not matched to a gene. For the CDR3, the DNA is TGTGCCAGCAGCGTAGCGAGACTAGCGGGAGAAGATACGCAGTATTTT. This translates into CASSVARLAGEDTQYF.

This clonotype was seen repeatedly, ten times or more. The CDR3: CASSPPEETQYF. The CDR3 DNA follows: TGTGCCAGCTCACCACCAGAAGAGACCCAGTACTTC. The chain couples TRBV18 to TRBJ2-5; D remains ambiguous. The CDR3 covers 12 residues. Germline V gene lookup returns CDR1 KGHSH and CDR2 LQKENI. V was trimmed by 0 bases and J by 3 bases, leaving 2 bases between them.

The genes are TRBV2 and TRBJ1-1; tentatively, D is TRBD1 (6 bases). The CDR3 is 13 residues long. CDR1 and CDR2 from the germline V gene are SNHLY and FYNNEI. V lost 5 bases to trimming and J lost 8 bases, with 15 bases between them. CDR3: CASSKNRELEAFF. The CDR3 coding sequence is TGTGCCAGCAGTAAAAACAGGGAATTGGAAGCTTTCTTT.

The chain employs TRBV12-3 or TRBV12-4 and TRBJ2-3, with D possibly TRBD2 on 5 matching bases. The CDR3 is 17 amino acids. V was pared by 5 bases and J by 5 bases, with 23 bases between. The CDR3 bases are TGTGCCAGCAGTCTCACACACCCCTCCGCGGGTGGAGATACGCAGTATTTT. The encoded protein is CASSLTHPSAGGDTQYF.

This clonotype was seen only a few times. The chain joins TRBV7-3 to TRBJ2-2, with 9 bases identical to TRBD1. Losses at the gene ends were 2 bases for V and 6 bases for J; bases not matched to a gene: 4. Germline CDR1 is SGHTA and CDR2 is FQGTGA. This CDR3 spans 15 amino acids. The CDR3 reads CASSLRQGGAGELFF. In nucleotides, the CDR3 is TGTGCCAGCAGCTTACGACAGGGGGGAGCCGGGGAGCTGTTTTTT.

The DNA of the CDR3 is TGTGCCAGCTCACCACTGGCGGGAGGTCGCTACGAGCAGTACTTC. Amino acid sequence: CASSPLAGGRYEQYF. The rearrangement uses TRBV18 and TRBJ2-7; the match to TRBD2 covers 8 bases. The CDR3 runs 15 residues. The V gene's germline CDR1 is KGHSH and CDR2 LQKENI. V trimming: 1 base; J trimming: 3 bases; junction bases outside the gene matches: 5.

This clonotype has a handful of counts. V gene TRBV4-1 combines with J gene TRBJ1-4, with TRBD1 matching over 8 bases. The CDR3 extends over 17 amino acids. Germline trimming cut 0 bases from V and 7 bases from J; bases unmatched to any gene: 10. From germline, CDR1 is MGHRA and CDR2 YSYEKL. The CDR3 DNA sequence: TGCGCCAGCAGCCAAGATCAGAGAGGACAGGGAGGTGAAAAACTGTTTTTT. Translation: CASSQDQRGQGGEKLFF.

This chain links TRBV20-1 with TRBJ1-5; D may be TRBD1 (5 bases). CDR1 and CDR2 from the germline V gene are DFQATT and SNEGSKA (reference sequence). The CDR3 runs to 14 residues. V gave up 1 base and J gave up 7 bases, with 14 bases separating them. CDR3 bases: TGCAGTGCTAGAGTTGGGGCTGGTGAACAGCCCCAGCATTTT. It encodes CSARVGAGEQPQHF.

The CDR3 region has the DNA TGTGCCAGCAGTGAGTCGGGGTCTCACCGAGCCTATGGCTACACCTTC. It translates to CASSESGSHRAYGYTF. The chain employs TRBV2 and TRBJ1-2; D is unclear. Looked up from germline, CDR1 is SNHLY and CDR2 is FYNNEI. Between the trimmed V and J ends, which lost 3 bases and 4 bases, there was a span of 18 bases. The CDR3 runs to 16 residues.

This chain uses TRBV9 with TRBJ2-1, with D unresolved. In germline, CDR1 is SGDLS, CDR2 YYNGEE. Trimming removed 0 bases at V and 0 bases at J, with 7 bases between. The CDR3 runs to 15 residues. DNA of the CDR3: TGTGCCAGCAGCGTAGAGGCTAGCTCCTACAATGAGCAGTTCTTC. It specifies CASSVEASSYNEQFF.

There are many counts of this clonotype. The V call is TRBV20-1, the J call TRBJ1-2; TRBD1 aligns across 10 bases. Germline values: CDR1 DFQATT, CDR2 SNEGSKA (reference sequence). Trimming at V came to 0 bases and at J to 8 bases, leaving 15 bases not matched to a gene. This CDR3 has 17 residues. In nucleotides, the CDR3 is TGCAGTGCTAGAGATCCCAGGCGACAGGGGGCGCGGAGCGGCTACACCTTC. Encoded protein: CSARDPRRQGARSGYTF.

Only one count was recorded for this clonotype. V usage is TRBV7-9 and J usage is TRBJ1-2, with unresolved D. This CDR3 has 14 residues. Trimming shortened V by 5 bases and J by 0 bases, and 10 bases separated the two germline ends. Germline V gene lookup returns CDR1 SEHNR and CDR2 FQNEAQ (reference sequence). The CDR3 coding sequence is TGTGCCAGCAGCCAGGCGCTCACTAACTATGGCTACACCTTC. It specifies CASSQALTNYGYTF.

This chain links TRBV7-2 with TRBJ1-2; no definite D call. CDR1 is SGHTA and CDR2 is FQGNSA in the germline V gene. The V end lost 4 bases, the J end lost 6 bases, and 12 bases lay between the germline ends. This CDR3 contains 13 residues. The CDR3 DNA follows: TGTGCCAGCAGCTGGCGGCAGGAAGATGGCTACACCTTC. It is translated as CASSWRQEDGYTF.

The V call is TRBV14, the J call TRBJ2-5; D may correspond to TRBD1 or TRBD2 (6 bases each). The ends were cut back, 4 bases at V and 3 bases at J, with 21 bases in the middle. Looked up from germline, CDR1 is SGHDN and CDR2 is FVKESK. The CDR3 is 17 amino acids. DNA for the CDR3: TGTGCCAGCAGCCTAAGATGGGGGGCCTCCGGGGAAGAGACCCAGTACTTC. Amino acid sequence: CASSLRWGASGEETQYF.

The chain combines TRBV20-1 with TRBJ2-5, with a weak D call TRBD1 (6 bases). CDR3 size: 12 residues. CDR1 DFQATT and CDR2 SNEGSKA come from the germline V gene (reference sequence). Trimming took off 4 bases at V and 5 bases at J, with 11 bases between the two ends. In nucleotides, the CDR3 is TGCAGTGCTATCCAGGGGTGGGAGACCCAGTACTTC. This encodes CSAIQGWETQYF.

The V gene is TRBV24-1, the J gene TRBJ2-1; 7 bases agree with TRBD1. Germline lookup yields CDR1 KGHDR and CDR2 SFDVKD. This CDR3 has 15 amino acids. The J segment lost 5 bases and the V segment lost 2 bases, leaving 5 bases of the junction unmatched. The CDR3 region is CATSDSGTANNEQFF. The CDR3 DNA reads TGTGCCACCAGTGATTCCGGGACAGCTAACAATGAGCAGTTCTTC.

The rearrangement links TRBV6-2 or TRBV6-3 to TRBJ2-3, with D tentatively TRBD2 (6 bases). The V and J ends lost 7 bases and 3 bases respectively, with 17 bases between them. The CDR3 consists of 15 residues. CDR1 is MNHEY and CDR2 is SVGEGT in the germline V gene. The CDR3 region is CASTDATRITDTQYF. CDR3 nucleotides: TGTGCCAGCACCGACGCGACTAGGATTACAGATACGCAGTATTTT.

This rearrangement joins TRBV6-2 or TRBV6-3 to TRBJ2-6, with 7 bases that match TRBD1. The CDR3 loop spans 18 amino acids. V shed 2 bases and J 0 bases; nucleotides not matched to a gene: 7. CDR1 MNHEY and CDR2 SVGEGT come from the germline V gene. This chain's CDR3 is CASSYHRDSFSGANVLTF. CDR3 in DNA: TGTGCCAGCAGTTACCACCGGGACAGCTTCTCTGGGGCCAACGTCCTGACTTTC.

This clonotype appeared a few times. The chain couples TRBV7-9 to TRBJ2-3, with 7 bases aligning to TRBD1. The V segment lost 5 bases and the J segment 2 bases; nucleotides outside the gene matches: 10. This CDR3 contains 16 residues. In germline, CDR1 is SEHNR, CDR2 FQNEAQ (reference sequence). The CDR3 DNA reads TGTGCCAGCAGCCCCCGCCCCGGGACAGCCACAGATACGCAGTATTTT. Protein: CASSPRPGTATDTQYF.

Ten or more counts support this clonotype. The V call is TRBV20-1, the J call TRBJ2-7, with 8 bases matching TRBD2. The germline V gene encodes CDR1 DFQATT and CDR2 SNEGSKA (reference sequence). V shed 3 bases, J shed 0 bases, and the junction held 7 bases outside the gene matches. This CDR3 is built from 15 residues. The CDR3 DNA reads TGCAGTGCTAGGGAGGGCACTAGCGGCTCCTACGAGCAGTACTTC. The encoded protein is CSAREGTSGSYEQYF.

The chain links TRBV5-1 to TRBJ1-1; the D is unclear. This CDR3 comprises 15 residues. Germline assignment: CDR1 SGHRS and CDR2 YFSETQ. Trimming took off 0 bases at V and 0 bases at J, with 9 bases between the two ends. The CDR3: CASSLAGLLNTEAFF. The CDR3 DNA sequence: TGCGCCAGCAGCTTGGCCGGACTGCTGAACACTGAAGCTTTCTTT.

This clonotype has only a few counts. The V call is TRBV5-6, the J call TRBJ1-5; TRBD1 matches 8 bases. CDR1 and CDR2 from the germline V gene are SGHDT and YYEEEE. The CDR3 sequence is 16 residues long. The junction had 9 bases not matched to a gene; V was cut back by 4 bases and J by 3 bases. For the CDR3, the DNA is TGTGCCAGCAGCCGTACGGGACAGGTCAACAATCAGCCCCAGCATTTT. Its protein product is CASSRTGQVNNQPQHF.

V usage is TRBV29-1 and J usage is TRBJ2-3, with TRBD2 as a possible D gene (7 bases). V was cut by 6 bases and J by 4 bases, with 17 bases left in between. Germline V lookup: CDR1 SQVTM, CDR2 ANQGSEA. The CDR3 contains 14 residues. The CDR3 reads CSVLARGGPDTQYF. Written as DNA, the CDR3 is TGCAGCGTCCTAGCAAGGGGGGGCCCAGATACGCAGTATTTT.

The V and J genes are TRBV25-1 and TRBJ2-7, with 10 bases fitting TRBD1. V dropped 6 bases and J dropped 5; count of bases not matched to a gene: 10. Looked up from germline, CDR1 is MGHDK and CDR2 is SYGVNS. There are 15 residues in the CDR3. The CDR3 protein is CASSEYDRGLHEQYF. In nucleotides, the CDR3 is TGTGCCAGCAGCGAGTACGACAGGGGGCTCCACGAGCAGTACTTC.